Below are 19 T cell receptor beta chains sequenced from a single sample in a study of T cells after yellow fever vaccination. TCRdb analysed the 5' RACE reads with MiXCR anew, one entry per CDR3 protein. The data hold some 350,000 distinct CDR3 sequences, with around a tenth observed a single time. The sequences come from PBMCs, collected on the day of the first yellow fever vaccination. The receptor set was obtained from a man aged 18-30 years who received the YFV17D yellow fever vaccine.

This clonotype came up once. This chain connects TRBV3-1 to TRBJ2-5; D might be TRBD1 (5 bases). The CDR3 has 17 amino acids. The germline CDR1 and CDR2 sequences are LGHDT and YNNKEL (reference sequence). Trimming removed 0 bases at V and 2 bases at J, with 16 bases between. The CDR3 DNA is TGTGCCAGCAGCCAAGAGGTCCAGGGCCTTCCTCAAGAGACCCAGTACTTC. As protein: CASSQEVQGLPQETQYF.

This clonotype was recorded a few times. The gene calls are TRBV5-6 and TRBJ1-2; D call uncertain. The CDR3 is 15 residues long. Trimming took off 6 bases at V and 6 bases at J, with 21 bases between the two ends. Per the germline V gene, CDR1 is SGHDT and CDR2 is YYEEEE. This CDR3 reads CASTLPTGPFDGYTF. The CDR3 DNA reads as TGTGCCAGCACCCTTCCGACTGGCCCTTTTGATGGCTACACCTTC.

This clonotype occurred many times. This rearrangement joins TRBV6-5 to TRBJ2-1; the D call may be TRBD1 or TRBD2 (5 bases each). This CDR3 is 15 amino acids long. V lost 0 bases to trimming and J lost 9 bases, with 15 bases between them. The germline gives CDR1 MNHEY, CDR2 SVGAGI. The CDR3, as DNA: TGTGCCAGCAGTTACTCGGGCCCTCGGGACGGTGAGCAGTTCTTC. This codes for CASSYSGPRDGEQFF.

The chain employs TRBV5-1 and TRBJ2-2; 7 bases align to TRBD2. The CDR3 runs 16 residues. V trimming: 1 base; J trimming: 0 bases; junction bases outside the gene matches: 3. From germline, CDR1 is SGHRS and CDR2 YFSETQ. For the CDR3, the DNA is TGCGCCAGCAGCTTGACGGGGGGAGCGAACACCGGGGAGCTGTTTTTT. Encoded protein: CASSLTGGANTGELFF.

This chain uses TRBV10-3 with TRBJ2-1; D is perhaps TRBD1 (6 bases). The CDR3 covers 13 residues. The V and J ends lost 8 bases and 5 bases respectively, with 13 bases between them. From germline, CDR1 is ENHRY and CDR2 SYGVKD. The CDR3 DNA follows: TGTGCCATCGGCCCGGACAGAGACAATGAGCAGTTCTTC. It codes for CAIGPDRDNEQFF.

The CDR3 protein is CASSEATSGGADTQYF. DNA for the CDR3: TGTGCCAGCAGTGAAGCTACTAGCGGGGGGGCAGATACGCAGTATTTT. The chain is built from TRBV6-1 and TRBJ2-3, with 13 positions matching TRBD2. V lost 0 bases, J lost 4 bases, and 1 base stayed unmatched. Germline V lookup: CDR1 MNHNS, CDR2 SASEGT. This CDR3 is 16 amino acids long.

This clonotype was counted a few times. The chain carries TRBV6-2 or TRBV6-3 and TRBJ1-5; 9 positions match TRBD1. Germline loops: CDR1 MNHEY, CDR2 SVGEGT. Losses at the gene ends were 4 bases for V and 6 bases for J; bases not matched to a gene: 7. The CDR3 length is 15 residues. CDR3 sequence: CASSFTGGAGQPQHF. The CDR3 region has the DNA TGTGCCAGCAGTTTCACAGGGGGCGCGGGTCAGCCCCAGCATTTT.

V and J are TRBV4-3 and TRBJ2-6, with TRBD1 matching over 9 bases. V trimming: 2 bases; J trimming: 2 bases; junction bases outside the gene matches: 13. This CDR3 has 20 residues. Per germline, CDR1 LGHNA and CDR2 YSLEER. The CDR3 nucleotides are TGCGCCAGCAGCCAACTCTTCTCCGGGACAGGGTCTACTGGGGCCAACGTCCTGACTTTC. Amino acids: CASSQLFSGTGSTGANVLTF.

The CDR3 protein is CASSQIQVGVNQPQHF. The CDR3 DNA follows: TGTGCCAGCTCACAAATACAGGTGGGGGTCAATCAGCCCCAGCATTTT. This chain joins TRBV18 and TRBJ1-5; D is possibly TRBD1 (5 bases). V lost 4 bases and J 3 bases, leaving 16 bases between the germline ends. Germline CDR1 and CDR2: KGHSH and LQKENI. The CDR3 has 16 residues.

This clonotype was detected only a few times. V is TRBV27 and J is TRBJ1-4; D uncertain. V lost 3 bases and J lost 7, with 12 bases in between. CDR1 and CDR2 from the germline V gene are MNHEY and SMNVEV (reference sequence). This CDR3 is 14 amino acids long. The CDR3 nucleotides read TGTGCCAGCAGTTTGGCTACCTTCCGTGAAAAACTGTTTTTT. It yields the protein CASSLATFREKLFF.

Here the CDR3 reads CASSLGPISGNTIYF. The CDR3, as DNA: TGCGCCAGCAGCTTGGGACCGATCTCTGGAAACACCATATATTTT. This chain joins TRBV5-1 and TRBJ1-3; D is uncertain. The germline gives CDR1 SGHRS, CDR2 YFSETQ. The CDR3 is 15 amino acids. Trimming removed 0 bases at V and 0 bases at J, with 7 bases between.

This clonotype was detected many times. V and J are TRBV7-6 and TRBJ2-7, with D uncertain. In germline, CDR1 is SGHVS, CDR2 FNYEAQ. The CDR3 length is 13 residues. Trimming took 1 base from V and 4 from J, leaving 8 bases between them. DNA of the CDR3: TGTGCCAGCAGCTTAGAGACCGGTTACGAGCAGTACTTC. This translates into CASSLETGYEQYF.

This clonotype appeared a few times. The CDR3 loop reads CSVRQGTTGELFF. The CDR3 bases are TGCAGCGTTCGACAGGGGACCACCGGGGAGCTGTTTTTT. The chain employs TRBV29-1 and TRBJ2-2, with 8 bases lining up with TRBD1. V lost 5 bases, J lost 4 bases, and 3 bases stayed unmatched. The CDR3 spans 13 residues. The germline V gene has CDR1 SQVTM and CDR2 ANQGSEA.

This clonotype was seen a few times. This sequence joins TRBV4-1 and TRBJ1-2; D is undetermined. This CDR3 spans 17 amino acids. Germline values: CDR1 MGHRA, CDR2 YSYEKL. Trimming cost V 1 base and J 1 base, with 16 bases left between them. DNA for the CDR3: TGCGCCAGCAGCCAAGTAGGAGGACGGAGGGATAACTATGGCTACACCTTC. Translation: CASSQVGGRRDNYGYTF.

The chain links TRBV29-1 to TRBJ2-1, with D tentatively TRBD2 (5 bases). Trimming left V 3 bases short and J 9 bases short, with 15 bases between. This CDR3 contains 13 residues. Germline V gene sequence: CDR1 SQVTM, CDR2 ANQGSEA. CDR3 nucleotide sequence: TGCAGCGTTGACGGGATGACACCGGGTGAGCAGTTCTTC. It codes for CSVDGMTPGEQFF.

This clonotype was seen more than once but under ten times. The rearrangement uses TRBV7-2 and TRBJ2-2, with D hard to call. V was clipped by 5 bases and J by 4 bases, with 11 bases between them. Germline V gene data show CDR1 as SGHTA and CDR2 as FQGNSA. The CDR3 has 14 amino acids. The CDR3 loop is CASSGQTGTGELFF. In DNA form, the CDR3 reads TGTGCCAGCAGCGGGCAGACTGGCACCGGGGAGCTGTTTTTT.

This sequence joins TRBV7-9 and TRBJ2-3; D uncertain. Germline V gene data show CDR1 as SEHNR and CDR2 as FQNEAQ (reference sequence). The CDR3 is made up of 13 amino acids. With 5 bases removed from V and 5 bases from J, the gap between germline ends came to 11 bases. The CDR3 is CASSRTSEDTQYF. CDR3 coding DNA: TGTGCCAGCAGCCGAACATCAGAAGATACGCAGTATTTT.

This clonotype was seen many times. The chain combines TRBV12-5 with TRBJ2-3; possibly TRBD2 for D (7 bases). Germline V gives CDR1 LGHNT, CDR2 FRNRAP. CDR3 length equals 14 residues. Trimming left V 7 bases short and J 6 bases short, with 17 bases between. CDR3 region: CASALGGAGDTQYF. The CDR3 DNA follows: TGTGCTAGTGCCTTAGGGGGGGCCGGGGATACGCAGTATTTT.

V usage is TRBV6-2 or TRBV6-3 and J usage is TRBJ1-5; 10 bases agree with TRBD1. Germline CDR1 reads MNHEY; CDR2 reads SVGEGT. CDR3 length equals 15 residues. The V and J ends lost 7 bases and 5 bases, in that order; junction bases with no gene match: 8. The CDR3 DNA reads TGTGCCAGCACCAATGACAGGGGGCAAGATCAGCCCCAGCATTTT. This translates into CASTNDRGQDQPQHF.